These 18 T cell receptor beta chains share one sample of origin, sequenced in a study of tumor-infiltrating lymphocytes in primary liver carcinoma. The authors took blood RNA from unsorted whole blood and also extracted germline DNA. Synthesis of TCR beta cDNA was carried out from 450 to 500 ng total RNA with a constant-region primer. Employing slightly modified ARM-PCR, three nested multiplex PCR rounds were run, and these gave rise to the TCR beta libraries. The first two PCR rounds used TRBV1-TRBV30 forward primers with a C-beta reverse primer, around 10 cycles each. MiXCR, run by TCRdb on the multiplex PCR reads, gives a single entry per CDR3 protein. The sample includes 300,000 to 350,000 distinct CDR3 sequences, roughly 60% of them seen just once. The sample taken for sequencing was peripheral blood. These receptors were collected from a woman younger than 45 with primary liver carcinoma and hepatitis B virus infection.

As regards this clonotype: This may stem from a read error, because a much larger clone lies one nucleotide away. The chain's CDR3 is CAAKPWSYTDTQYF. CDR3 nucleotide sequence: TGTGCCGCCAAGCCATGGAGCTACACAGATACGCAGTATTTT. The chain recombines TRBV6-2 or TRBV6-3 with TRBJ2-3; D unclear. The CDR3 totals 14 residues. V was clipped by 11 bases and J by 2 bases, with 17 bases between them. CDR1 is MNHEY and CDR2 is SVGEGT in the germline V gene.

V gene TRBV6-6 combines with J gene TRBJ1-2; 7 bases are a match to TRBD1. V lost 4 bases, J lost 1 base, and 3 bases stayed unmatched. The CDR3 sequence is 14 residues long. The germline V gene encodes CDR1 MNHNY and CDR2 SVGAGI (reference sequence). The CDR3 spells CASSSDRVNYGYTF. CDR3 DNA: TGTGCCAGCAGTTCCGACAGGGTTAACTATGGCTACACCTTC.

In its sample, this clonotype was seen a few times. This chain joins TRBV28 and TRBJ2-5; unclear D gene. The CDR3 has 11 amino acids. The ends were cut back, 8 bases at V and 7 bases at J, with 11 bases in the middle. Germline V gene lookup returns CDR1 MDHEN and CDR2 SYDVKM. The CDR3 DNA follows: TGTGCCAGCGGGCAGCTTAGGACCCAGTACTTC. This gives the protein CASGQLRTQYF.

The CDR3 is CASNFIPRSSGQFF. The DNA of the CDR3 is TGTGCCAGCAATTTTATCCCCCGGAGCAGTGGGCAGTTCTTC. V is TRBV12-3 or TRBV12-4 and J is TRBJ2-1; the D is unclear. The germline V and J ends were trimmed by 7 bases and 12 bases, with 22 bases remaining between them. The CDR3 totals 14 residues.

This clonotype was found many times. The chain's CDR3 is CASRDGGGSYNEQFF. CDR3 coding DNA: TGTGCCAGCAGGGACGGCGGAGGCTCCTACAATGAGCAGTTCTTC. The V and J genes are TRBV6-2 or TRBV6-3 and TRBJ2-1, with a weak D call TRBD2 (5 bases). Germline lookup yields CDR1 MNHEY and CDR2 SVGEGT. Trimming cost V 6 bases and J 0 bases, with 12 bases left between them. The CDR3 extends over 15 amino acids.

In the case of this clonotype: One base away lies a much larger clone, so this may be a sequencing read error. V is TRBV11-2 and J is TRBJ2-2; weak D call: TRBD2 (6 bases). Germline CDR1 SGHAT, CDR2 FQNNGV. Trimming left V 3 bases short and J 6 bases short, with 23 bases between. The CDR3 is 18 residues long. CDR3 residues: CASSLGGVGSGGAGELFF. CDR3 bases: TGTGCCAGCAGCTTGGGAGGCGTGGGTAGCGGCGGGGCCGGGGAGCTGTTTTTT.

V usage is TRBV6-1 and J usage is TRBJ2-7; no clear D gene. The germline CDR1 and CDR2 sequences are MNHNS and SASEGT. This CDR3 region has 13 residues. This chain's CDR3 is CANSEGSYYEQYF. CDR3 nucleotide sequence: TGTGCAAACAGTGAAGGCTCATACTACGAGCAGTACTTC.

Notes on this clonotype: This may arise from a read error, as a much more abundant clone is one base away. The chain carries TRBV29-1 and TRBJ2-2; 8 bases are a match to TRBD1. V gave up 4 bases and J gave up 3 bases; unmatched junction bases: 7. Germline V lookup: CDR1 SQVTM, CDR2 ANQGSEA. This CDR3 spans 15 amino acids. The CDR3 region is CSVGVQGVDTGELFF. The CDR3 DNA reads TGCAGCGTTGGGGTACAGGGGGTAGACACCGGGGAGCTGTTTTTT.

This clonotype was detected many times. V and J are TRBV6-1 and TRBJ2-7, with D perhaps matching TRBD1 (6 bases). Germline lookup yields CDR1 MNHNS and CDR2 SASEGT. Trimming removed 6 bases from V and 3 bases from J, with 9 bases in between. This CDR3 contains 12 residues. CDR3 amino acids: CASRKDSYEQYF. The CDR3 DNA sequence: TGTGCCAGCAGGAAGGACAGCTACGAGCAGTACTTC.

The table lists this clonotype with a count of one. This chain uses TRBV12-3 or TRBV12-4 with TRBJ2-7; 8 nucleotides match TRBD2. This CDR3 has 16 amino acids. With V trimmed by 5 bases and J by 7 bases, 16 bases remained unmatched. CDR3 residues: CASSPGLVGVGREQYF. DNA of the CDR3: TGTGCCAGCAGTCCGGGACTAGTGGGAGTCGGAAGAGAGCAGTACTTC.

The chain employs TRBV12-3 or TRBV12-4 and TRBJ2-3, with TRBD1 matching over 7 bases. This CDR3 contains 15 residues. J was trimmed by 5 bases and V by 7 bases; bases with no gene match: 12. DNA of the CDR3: TGTGCCAGCATCACTAGAGGGGGCAGGGGAGATACGCAGTATTTT. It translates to CASITRGGRGDTQYF.

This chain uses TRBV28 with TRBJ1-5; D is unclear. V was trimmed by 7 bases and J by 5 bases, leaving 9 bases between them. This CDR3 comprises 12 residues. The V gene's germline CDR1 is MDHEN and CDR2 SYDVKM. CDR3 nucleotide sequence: TGTGCCAGCACCGCGGGCGATCAGCCCCAGCATTTT. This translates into CASTAGDQPQHF.

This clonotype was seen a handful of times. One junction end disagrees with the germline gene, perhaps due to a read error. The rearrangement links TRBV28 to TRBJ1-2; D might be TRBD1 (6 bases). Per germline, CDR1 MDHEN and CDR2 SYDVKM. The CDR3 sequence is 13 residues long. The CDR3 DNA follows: TGTGCCAGCACGCCACAGGGTTACTATGGTTACACCTTC. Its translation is CASTPQGYYGYTF.

The CDR3 protein is CASSRPSTIGRTLTDTQYF. The CDR3, as DNA: TGTGCCAGCAGCAGACCTTCTACCATCGGGCGTACACTCACAGATACGCAGTATTTT. V usage is TRBV2 and J usage is TRBJ2-3; D uncertain. The ends were cut back, 6 bases at V and 2 bases at J, with 27 bases in the middle. The CDR3 has 19 residues. The germline V gene has CDR1 SNHLY and CDR2 FYNNEI.

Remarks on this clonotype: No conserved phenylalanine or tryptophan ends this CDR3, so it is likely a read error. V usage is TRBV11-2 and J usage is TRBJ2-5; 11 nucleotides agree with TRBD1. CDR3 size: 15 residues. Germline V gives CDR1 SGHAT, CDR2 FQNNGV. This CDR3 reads CAGSMGQGDTETQYS. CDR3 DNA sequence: TGTGCCGGCAGTATGGGACAGGGGGATACTGAGACCCAGTACTCC.

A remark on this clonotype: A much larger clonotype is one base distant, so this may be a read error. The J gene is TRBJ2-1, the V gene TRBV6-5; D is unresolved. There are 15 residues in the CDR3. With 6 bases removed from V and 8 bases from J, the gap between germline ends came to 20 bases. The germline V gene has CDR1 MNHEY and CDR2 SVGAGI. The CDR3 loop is CASRNHGGVGDEQFF. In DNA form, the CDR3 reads TGTGCCAGCAGGAACCATGGTGGGGTAGGAGATGAGCAGTTCTTC.

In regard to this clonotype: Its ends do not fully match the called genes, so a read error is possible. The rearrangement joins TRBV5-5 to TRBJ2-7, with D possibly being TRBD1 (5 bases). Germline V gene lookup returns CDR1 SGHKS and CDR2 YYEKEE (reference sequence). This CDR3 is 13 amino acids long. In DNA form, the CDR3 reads TGCGCCGGCAGCTACCAGGGCTCCTACGAGCAGTACTTC. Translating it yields CAGSYQGSYEQYF.

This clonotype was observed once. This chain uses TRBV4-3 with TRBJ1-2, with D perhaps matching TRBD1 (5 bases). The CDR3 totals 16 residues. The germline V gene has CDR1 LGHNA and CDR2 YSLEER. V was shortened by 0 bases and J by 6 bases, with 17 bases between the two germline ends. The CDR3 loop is CASSQDRVSADHGYTF. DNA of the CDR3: TGCGCCAGCAGCCAAGACAGGGTTTCGGCTGACCATGGCTACACCTTC.